The 2 T cell receptor beta chains below come from one sample, sequenced in a study of blood T cell repertoires in COVID-19. The protocol was immunoSEQ multiplex PCR, while the TCRdb copy is restricted to in-frame clones and leaves out a portion. This sample has under 450,000 clones; 70% to 85% occur once, and the top ten carry approximately 1%. Material for sequencing was peripheral blood. These receptor sequences come from a human donor with acute or convalescent COVID-19. The donor label of this sample is uncertain.

The chain carries TRBV29-1 and TRBJ2-2, with a weak D call TRBD1 (6 bases). The germline V gene encodes CDR1 SQVTM and CDR2 ANQGSEA. This CDR3 region has 13 residues. The ends were cut back, 6 bases at V and 4 bases at J, with 12 bases in the middle. In DNA, the CDR3 is TGCAGCGTCCGAGGGGGAGTCACCGGGGAGCTGTTTTTT. Translated, it gives CSVRGGVTGELFF.

The rearrangement joins TRBV3-1 (or the pseudogene TRBV3-2) to TRBJ2-1; TRBD2 might be the D (6 bases). V dropped 1 base and J dropped 2 bases, with 15 bases sitting between them. The CDR3 length is 17 residues. CDR1 is LGHDT, CDR2 YNNKEL, per germline (reference sequence). The CDR3 bases are TGTGCCAGCAGCCAAGTGTTACGGGAGTGGGCCTACAATGAGCAGTTCTTC. Its protein product is CASSQVLREWAYNEQFF.